The 14 T cell receptor beta chains below were found in one sample sequenced in a study of cytomegalovirus exposure and HLA in healthy donors (TCRdb year 2017). Library generation was performed with the immunoSEQ multiplex PCR assay. For the multiplex PCR, a mixture combining 60 forward primers for TCR Vbeta segments and 13 reverse primers for TCR Jbeta segments was used. TCRdb re-hosts the immuneACCESS table, in-frame sequences only. Its copies lack some clones; in the studies checked, an unresolved V gene accounts for under half of them, and the cause for the rest is not known. This sample lists nearly 300,000 clones; roughly 89% were detected once. Of the sample, approximately 4.3% is held by the ten largest clones. The sample consisted of PBMCs. These TCRs come from a man between 35 and 55 years old in good health and CMV-seropositive.

The V gene is TRBV11-2, the J gene TRBJ1-2, with D perhaps matching TRBD1 (6 bases). The CDR3 runs 16 residues. V gave up 5 bases and J gave up 3 bases, with 19 bases separating them. CDR1 is SGHAT, CDR2 FQNNGV, per germline. CDR3 DNA: TGTGCCAGCAGCCGGGCAGGGACACGGCTCGACTATGGCTACACCTTC. The encoded protein is CASSRAGTRLDYGYTF. Combining the CDR3 with reference TRBV11-2 and TRBJ1-2 gives the whole variable domain EAGVAQSPRYKIIEKRQSVAFWCNPISGHATLYWYQQILGQGPKLLIQFQNNGVVDDSQLPKDRFSAERLKGVDSTLKIQPAKLEDSAVYLCASSRAGTRLDYGYTFGSGTRLTVV.

The chain couples TRBV28 to TRBJ2-2; perhaps TRBD2 as D (5 bases). Germline CDR1 is MDHEN and CDR2 is SYDVKM. Trimming stripped 7 bases from V and 1 base from J, with 13 bases between. This CDR3 region has 15 residues. The CDR3 DNA reads as TGTGCCAGCACCCTTGGACTCATGAACACCGGGGAGCTGTTTTTT. This sequence encodes CASTLGLMNTGELFF. Combining the CDR3 with reference TRBV28 and TRBJ2-2 gives the whole variable domain DVKVTQSSRYLVKRTGEKVFLECVQDMDHENMFWYRQDPGLGLRLIYFSYDVKMKEKGDIPEGYSVSREKKERFSLILESASTNQTSMYLCASTLGLMNTGELFFGEGSRLTVL.

The chain uses TRBV19 and TRBJ2-7; 10 nucleotides line up with TRBD2. The CDR3 length is 14 residues. V lost 6 bases, J lost 4 bases, and 6 bases stayed unmatched. Germline CDR1 LNHDA, CDR2 SQIVND (reference sequence). CDR3 bases: TGTGCCAGTAGCCTAGCGGGAGACCTTTACGAGCAGTACTTC. Amino acids: CASSLAGDLYEQYF.

In its sample, this clone was seen a few times. The rearrangement joins TRBV7-2 to TRBJ1-5, with D possibly being TRBD1 (6 bases). Germline loops: CDR1 SGHTA, CDR2 FQGNSA. The CDR3 extends over 14 amino acids. V lost 8 bases and J 1 base, leaving 12 bases between the germline ends. The CDR3 region has the DNA TGTGCCAGCGCCACGGGACAAAGCAATCAGCCCCAGCATTTT. This sequence encodes CASATGQSNQPQHF. Full variable domain (remainder filled in from reference TRBV7-2 and TRBJ1-5): GAGVSQSPSNKVTEKGKDVELRCDPISGHTALYWYRQSLGQGLEFLIYFQGNSAPDKSGLPSDRFSAERTGGSVSTLTIQRTQQEDSAVYLCASATGQSNQPQHFGDGTRLSIL.

The chain recombines TRBV5-4 with TRBJ2-2; TRBD2 agrees at 7 bases. This CDR3 spans 16 amino acids. The J segment lost 2 bases and the V segment lost 5 bases, leaving 9 bases of the junction unmatched. Germline assignment: CDR1 SGHNT and CDR2 YYREEE (reference sequence). The CDR3 nucleotides are TGTGCCAGCAGGGAGGGAGGGCCAACTAACACCGGGGAGCTGTTTTTT. Translation gives CASREGGPTNTGELFF.

The chain is built from TRBV6-5 and TRBJ1-6; possibly TRBD1 for D (5 bases). Trimming stripped 2 bases from V and 8 bases from J, with 13 bases between. CDR3 length equals 15 residues. CDR1 MNHEY and CDR2 SVGAGI come from the germline V gene. Here the CDR3 reads CASSYLDTADSPLHF. The CDR3 DNA reads TGTGCCAGCAGTTACCTGGACACGGCGGATTCACCCCTCCACTTT.

The gene calls are TRBV5-1 and TRBJ1-2; D is uncertain. CDR1 is SGHRS and CDR2 is YFSETQ in the germline V gene. Trimming cost V 4 bases and J 4 bases, with 17 bases left between them. The CDR3 totals 15 residues. CDR3 region: CASSPWEPASYGYTF. CDR3 in DNA: TGCGCCAGCAGCCCTTGGGAGCCGGCCTCCTATGGCTACACCTTC. Drawing the rest from reference TRBV5-1 and TRBJ1-2, the complete variable domain is KAGVTQTPRYLIKTRGQQVTLSCSPISGHRSVSWYQQTPGQGLQFLFEYFSETQRNKGNFPGRFSGRQFSNSRSEMNVSTLELGDSALYLCASSPWEPASYGYTFGSGTRLTVV.

V is TRBV20-1 and J is TRBJ2-7, with 7 nucleotides matching TRBD1. This CDR3 has 11 residues. V was pared by 6 bases and J by 4 bases, with 3 bases of the junction left unmatched. Per the germline V gene, CDR1 is DFQATT and CDR2 is SNEGSKA (reference sequence). CDR3 sequence reads: CSAGDRYEQYF. The CDR3 DNA reads TGCAGTGCCGGGGACAGATACGAGCAGTACTTC.

This chain joins TRBV7-8 and TRBJ2-1; 7 bases align to TRBD2. This CDR3 comprises 13 residues. Germline V gives CDR1 SGHVS, CDR2 FQNEAQ. Unmatched junction bases numbered 6, after V lost 5 bases and J lost 8 bases. CDR3 DNA sequence: TGTGCCAGCAGCCGCGGACTAGGGCATGAGCAGTTCTTC. It encodes CASSRGLGHEQFF.

This chain connects TRBV27 to TRBJ2-3; a weak D match, TRBD2 (6 bases). With 5 bases removed from V and 6 bases from J, the gap between germline ends came to 21 bases. The CDR3 consists of 16 residues. CDR1 and CDR2 (germline): MNHEY, SMNVEV (reference sequence). The CDR3 here is CASSVSSPSVGDTQYF. The DNA of the CDR3 is TGTGCCAGCAGTGTAAGCTCCCCTAGCGTAGGGGATACGCAGTATTTT.

V and J are TRBV19 and TRBJ2-5, with 7 bases aligning to TRBD1. Per germline, CDR1 LNHDA and CDR2 SQIVND (reference sequence). The CDR3 sequence is 15 residues long. J lost 3 bases, V lost 3 bases, and 7 bases had no gene match. The chain's CDR3 is CASSIDLGTEETQYF. The CDR3 nucleotides are TGTGCCAGTAGTATCGACCTAGGGACAGAAGAGACCCAGTACTTC.

V usage is TRBV29-1 and J usage is TRBJ2-7; 7 bases align to TRBD2. J gave up 6 bases and V 0 bases, and 8 bases lay outside the gene matches. Germline V CDR1 and CDR2: SQVTM, ANQGSEA. The CDR3 is made up of 14 amino acids. DNA for the CDR3: TGCAGCGTTGAAGACTCGGGAGCGGGACGCGAGCAGTACTTC. Translation: CSVEDSGAGREQYF.

The chain has TRBV29-1 and TRBJ1-2, with TRBD1 matching over 7 bases. The CDR3 runs to 14 residues. CDR1 is SQVTM, CDR2 ANQGSEA, per germline. The ends lost 3 bases at V and 2 bases at J; junction bases unmatched: 6. CDR3 region: CSVDGMDRNYGYTF. The CDR3 DNA sequence: TGCAGCGTTGACGGCATGGACAGGAACTATGGCTACACCTTC.

The J gene is TRBJ1-5, the V gene TRBV5-6, with D hard to call. From germline, CDR1 is SGHDT and CDR2 YYEEEE. The CDR3 totals 16 residues. Trimming cost V 0 bases and J 0 bases, with 10 bases left between them. CDR3 protein: CASSLDGDYSNQPQHF. The CDR3 nucleotides are TGTGCCAGCAGCTTGGACGGAGATTATAGCAATCAGCCCCAGCATTTT.